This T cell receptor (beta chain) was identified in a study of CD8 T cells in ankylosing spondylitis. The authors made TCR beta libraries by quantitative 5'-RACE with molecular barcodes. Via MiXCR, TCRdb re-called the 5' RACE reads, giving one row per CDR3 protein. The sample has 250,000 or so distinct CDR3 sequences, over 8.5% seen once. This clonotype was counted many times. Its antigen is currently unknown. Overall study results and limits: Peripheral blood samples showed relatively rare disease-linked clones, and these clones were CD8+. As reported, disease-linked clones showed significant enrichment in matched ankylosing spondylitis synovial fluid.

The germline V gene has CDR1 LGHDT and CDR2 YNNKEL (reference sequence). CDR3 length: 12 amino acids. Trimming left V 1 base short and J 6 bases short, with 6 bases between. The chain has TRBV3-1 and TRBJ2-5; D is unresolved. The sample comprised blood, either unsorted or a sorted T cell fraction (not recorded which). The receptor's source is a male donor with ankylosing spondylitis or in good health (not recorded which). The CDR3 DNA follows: TGTGCCAGCAGCCAAGCTAGGCAGACCCAGTACTTC. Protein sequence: CASSQARQTQYF.